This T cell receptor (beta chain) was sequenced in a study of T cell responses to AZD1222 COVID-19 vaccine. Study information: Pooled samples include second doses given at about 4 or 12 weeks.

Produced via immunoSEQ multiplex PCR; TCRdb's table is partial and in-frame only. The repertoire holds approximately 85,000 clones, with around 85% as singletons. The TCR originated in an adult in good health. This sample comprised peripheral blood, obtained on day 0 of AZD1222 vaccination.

The CDR3 region has the DNA TGCGCCAGCAGCCAAGGGGGGGATCGCACCTACGAGCAGTACTTC. It translates to CASSQGGDRTYEQYF. The V and J genes are TRBV5-1 and TRBJ2-7; TRBD2 might be the D (7 bases). Germline V gives CDR1 SGHRS, CDR2 YFSETQ. Trimming stripped 4 bases from V and 2 bases from J, with 16 bases between. This CDR3 comprises 15 residues.